These 21 T cell receptor beta chains came from one sample sequenced in a study of blood T cell repertoires in COVID-19. The protocol was immunoSEQ multiplex PCR, while the TCRdb copy is restricted to in-frame clones and leaves out a portion. The sample has about 200,000 clones; approximately 85% are singletons. Source material: peripheral blood. Receptors were obtained from a woman between 65 and 79 years old with active or convalescent COVID-19.

As for this clone: Germline and junction disagree at one end, which may indicate a read error. The rearrangement links TRBV7-7 to TRBJ2-5, with 7 bases that match TRBD1. CDR1 is SSHAT, CDR2 FNYEAQ, per germline (reference sequence). The length of the CDR3 is 15 residues. Written as DNA, the CDR3 is TGTGCTAGCAGCCCCAACAGGGGCCCTCAAGAGACCCAGTACTTC. It is translated as CASSPNRGPQETQYF. The full variable domain, its missing parts supplied by reference TRBV7-7 and TRBJ2-5, is GAGVSQSPRYKVTKRGQDVTLRCDPISSHATLYWYQQALGQGPEFLTYFNYEAQPDKSGLPSDRFSAERPEGSISTLTIQRTEQRDSAMYRCASSPNRGPQETQYFGPGTRLLVL.

The genes are TRBV6-4 and TRBJ2-2; D possibly corresponds to TRBD2 (6 bases). In germline, CDR1 is MRHNA, CDR2 SNTAGT. The CDR3 is made up of 20 amino acids. Trimming removed 0 bases from V and 2 bases from J, with 22 bases in between. The CDR3 DNA sequence: TGTGCCAGCAGTGACTCCGGGTGGCGTGGCGGGAAGATTAACACCGGGGAGCTGTTTTTT. Encoded protein: CASSDSGWRGGKINTGELFF.

The chain employs TRBV19 and TRBJ1-1, with 10 bases lining up with TRBD1. V lost 7 bases to trimming and J lost 1 base; unmatched junction nucleotides: 6. The CDR3 consists of 15 residues. The V gene's germline CDR1 is LNHDA and CDR2 SQIVND (reference sequence). The CDR3 coding sequence is TGTGCCAGTACGGACAGGGGGTCAGGGAACACTGAAGCTTTCTTT. Translating gives CASTDRGSGNTEAFF.

This chain connects TRBV5-1 to TRBJ1-1, with 8 bases fitting TRBD1. Trimming cost V 4 bases and J 1 base; bases outside gene matches: 6. The CDR3 is 15 residues long. CDR1 SGHRS and CDR2 YFSETQ come from the germline V gene. CDR3 bases: TGCGCCAGCAGCCCGGGACAGGTGCCGAACACTGAAGCTTTCTTT. Protein: CASSPGQVPNTEAFF.

DNA for the CDR3: TGCGCCAGCCGCGAAGGTCTAGCGGGAGGGCCGGAGACCCAGTACTTC. It translates to CASREGLAGGPETQYF. The chain recombines TRBV5-1 with TRBJ2-5; 12 bases map to TRBD2. V shed 7 bases, J shed 5 bases, and the junction held 12 bases outside the gene matches. CDR3 length: 16 residues. Germline lookup yields CDR1 SGHRS and CDR2 YFSETQ. The whole variable domain, remainder taken from reference TRBV5-1 and TRBJ2-5, is KAGVTQTPRYLIKTRGQQVTLSCSPISGHRSVSWYQQTPGQGLQFLFEYFSETQRNKGNFPGRFSGRQFSNSRSEMNVSTLELGDSALYLCASREGLAGGPETQYFGPGTRLLVL.

V usage is TRBV27 and J usage is TRBJ1-5; TRBD1 is a possible D gene (6 bases). Germline V gene data show CDR1 as MNHEY and CDR2 as SMNVEV (reference sequence). The V and J ends lost 8 bases and 2 bases respectively, with 13 bases between them. The CDR3 loop spans 14 amino acids. The CDR3 here is CASAQGSGNQPQHF. The CDR3 bases are TGTGCCAGCGCACAGGGTTCGGGCAATCAGCCCCAGCATTTT.

CDR3 in DNA: TGTGCCAGCAGTGAAGCGCTGGCAAGCAATCAGCCCCAGCATTTT. It encodes CASSEALASNQPQHF. The chain uses TRBV2 and TRBJ1-5, with D unresolved. Germline CDR1 SNHLY, CDR2 FYNNEI. The CDR3 contains 15 residues. Trimming cost V 0 bases and J 1 base, with 7 bases left between them.

The J gene is TRBJ2-7, the V gene TRBV6-5; 7 bases fit TRBD2. From germline, CDR1 is MNHEY and CDR2 SVGAGI. This CDR3 has 14 amino acids. V was clipped by 10 bases and J by 1 base; unmatched bases: 10. CDR3 nucleotides: TGTGCCACCCAGGGAGCGGGAATGTCCTACGAGCAGTACTTC. Translated: CATQGAGMSYEQYF.

The chain links TRBV28 to TRBJ2-7; maybe TRBD2 (7 bases). The germline V gene has CDR1 MDHEN and CDR2 SYDVKM. Trimming removed 11 bases from V and 2 bases from J, with 19 bases in between. This CDR3 comprises 14 residues. The chain's CDR3 is CAGGGGSPPYEQYF. In DNA, the CDR3 is TGTGCCGGCGGGGGCGGGAGCCCCCCCTACGAGCAGTACTTC.

The V call is TRBV20-1, the J call TRBJ2-1, with TRBD2 matching 13 bases. Germline V lookup: CDR1 DFQATT, CDR2 SNEGSKA (reference sequence). There are 14 residues in the CDR3. After removal of 3 bases from V and 5 bases from J, the junction contained 1 base not matched to a gene. The CDR3 loop is CSASGTSGNNEQFF. The CDR3 DNA reads as TGCAGTGCTAGTGGGACTAGCGGGAACAATGAGCAGTTCTTC.

This chain connects TRBV5-1 to TRBJ1-1; D is perhaps TRBD1 (6 bases). The CDR3 is made up of 13 amino acids. The germline V gene encodes CDR1 SGHRS and CDR2 YFSETQ. Trimming removed 0 bases at V and 12 bases at J, with 15 bases between. In nucleotides, the CDR3 is TGCGCCAGCAGCTTGGACAGACAGGCCTTACCTTTCTTT. Translation gives CASSLDRQALPFF.

V gene TRBV28 combines with J gene TRBJ2-5; weak D call: TRBD1 (5 bases). Trimming pared 3 bases from V and 5 bases from J, leaving 13 bases between. The CDR3 extends over 14 amino acids. CDR1 and CDR2 from the germline V gene are MDHEN and SYDVKM. The CDR3 DNA reads TGTGCCAGCAGTTTCGGACCCACAGGCGAGACCCAGTACTTC. Its translation: CASSFGPTGETQYF.

The chain carries TRBV7-9 and TRBJ2-1; TRBD1 agrees at 7 bases. The CDR3 sequence is 16 residues long. With 5 bases clipped from V and 7 bases from J, the junction kept 14 bases outside the gene matches. From germline, CDR1 is SEHNR and CDR2 FQNEAQ (reference sequence). The CDR3 sequence is CASSPRQGMGKNEQFF. The CDR3 coding sequence is TGTGCCAGCAGCCCCCGACAGGGAATGGGGAAGAATGAGCAGTTCTTC.

The gene calls are TRBV7-3 and TRBJ2-7; weak D call: TRBD1 (5 bases). CDR3 size: 15 residues. V was trimmed by 3 bases and J by 4 bases, leaving 16 bases between them. CDR1 is SGHTA and CDR2 is FQGTGA in the germline V gene. In nucleotides, the CDR3 is TGTGCCAGCAGCTTTGGGGCGGCAGAAATTTACGAGCAGTACTTC. Protein sequence: CASSFGAAEIYEQYF.

The chain couples TRBV6-5 to TRBJ1-6; D is undetermined. The CDR3 is made up of 15 amino acids. Germline assignment: CDR1 MNHEY and CDR2 SVGAGI. Between the trimmed V and J ends, which lost 2 bases and 5 bases, there was a span of 10 bases. The CDR3 DNA is TGTGCCAGCAGTTACCAAGATCCTAATAATTCACCCCTCCACTTT. This translates into CASSYQDPNNSPLHF.

This clone was counted once. This chain uses TRBV19 with TRBJ2-7; 7 positions match TRBD2. The V gene's germline CDR1 is LNHDA and CDR2 SQIVND (reference sequence). The CDR3 is 15 amino acids. Trimming took 4 bases from V and 2 from J; bases not matched to a gene: 8. CDR3 residues: CASSRLGGLTYEQYF. The CDR3 DNA is TGTGCCAGTAGTAGATTGGGAGGGCTCACCTACGAGCAGTACTTC.

The chain employs TRBV18 and TRBJ1-5; D is uncertain. The germline gives CDR1 KGHSH, CDR2 LQKENI. CDR3 size: 12 residues. Trimming left V 5 bases short and J 4 bases short, with 6 bases between. The CDR3 region is CASSSENQPQHF. CDR3 in DNA: TGTGCCAGCTCATCCGAGAATCAGCCCCAGCATTTT.

CDR3 in DNA: TGTGCCAGTAGTATCACCATACGACAGGGGTACGAGCAGTACTTC. It specifies CASSITIRQGYEQYF. V gene TRBV19 combines with J gene TRBJ2-7; 8 nucleotides line up with TRBD1. CDR3 length: 15 residues. V shed 3 bases, J shed 4 bases, and the junction held 8 bases outside the gene matches. Germline V gives CDR1 LNHDA, CDR2 SQIVND (reference sequence). Full variable domain (remainder filled in from reference TRBV19 and TRBJ2-7): DGGITQSPKYLFRKEGQNVTLSCEQNLNHDAMYWYRQDPGQGLRLIYYSQIVNDFQKGDIAEGYSVSREKKESFPLTVTSAQKNPTAFYLCASSITIRQGYEQYFGPGTRLTVT.

The CDR3 bases are TGTGCCACCAGTGACCCGGACTCATCTGGGGCAGATACGCAGTATTTT. Translating gives CATSDPDSSGADTQYF. The gene calls are TRBV24-1 and TRBJ2-3; maybe TRBD2 (5 bases). V lost 4 bases to trimming and J lost 4 bases, with 17 bases between them. This CDR3 comprises 16 residues. Germline CDR1 is KGHDR and CDR2 is SFDVKD.

This clone was detected once. This chain uses TRBV4-1 with TRBJ2-3; possibly TRBD2 for D (5 bases). V dropped 1 base and J dropped 5 bases, with 22 bases sitting between them. The CDR3 spans 18 residues. From germline, CDR1 is MGHRA and CDR2 YSYEKL. CDR3 amino acids: CASSQVNSAVEGQDTQYF. DNA of the CDR3: TGCGCCAGCAGCCAAGTGAATTCCGCGGTTGAGGGCCAAGATACGCAGTATTTT.

This sequence joins TRBV5-6 and TRBJ1-2; 10 positions match TRBD1. The CDR3 consists of 15 residues. Germline V CDR1 and CDR2: SGHDT, YYEEEE. Unmatched junction bases numbered 5, after V lost 4 bases and J lost 2 bases. This chain's CDR3 is CASSPTGQGNYGYTF. The CDR3 region has the DNA TGTGCCAGCAGCCCTACGGGACAGGGGAACTATGGCTACACCTTC.